One and the same sample provided the 19 T cell receptor beta chains below, sequenced in a study of beta chain features in type 1 diabetes. These receptors have no identified antigens. Reverse transcribing all isolated RNA meant expressed TCRB transcripts were sequenced. Assay used: immunoSEQ multiplex PCR; TCRdb lists only in-frame clones, some missing. The sample consists of about 160,000 clones, about a tenth of them appearing once. Whole-study findings and limits: Among all four CD4+ subsets, Type 1 diabetes patients had TCRB CDR3s that were moderately but significantly shorter.

Sequenced sample: central memory CD4+ T cells from blood. These receptors all come from a man aged 25 to 40 with type 1 diabetes.

This clone has only a few counts. The chain is built from TRBV9 and TRBJ1-4; perhaps TRBD1 as D (5 bases). Trimming removed 4 bases from V and 4 bases from J, with 14 bases in between. This CDR3 region has 15 residues. Germline CDR1 SGDLS, CDR2 YYNGEE. In DNA, the CDR3 is TGTGCCAGCAGCCAATCGACAGCTCATAATGAAAAACTGTTTTTT. It codes for CASSQSTAHNEKLFF.

This chain uses TRBV7-9 with TRBJ2-2; TRBD2 matches 8 bases. J gave up 2 bases and V 6 bases, and 8 bases lay outside the gene matches. CDR1 is SEHNR, CDR2 FQNEAQ, per germline (reference sequence). This CDR3 has 16 residues. In DNA, the CDR3 is TGTGCCAGCAGGCCCCCTAGCGGGCTAAACACCGGGGAGCTGTTTTTT. This encodes CASRPPSGLNTGELFF.

This clone has more than one count but fewer than ten. The chain couples TRBV28 to TRBJ1-5; D gene unclear. CDR3 size: 15 residues. V was pared by 7 bases and J by 4 bases, with 17 bases between. From germline, CDR1 is MDHEN and CDR2 SYDVKM. CDR3 in amino acids: CASTPLSGSNQPQHF. CDR3 in DNA: TGTGCCAGCACCCCTTTATCGGGGTCGAATCAGCCCCAGCATTTT.

This clone has a handful of counts. The chain uses TRBV5-1 and TRBJ2-7; D may be TRBD2 (5 bases). The CDR3 covers 13 residues. The germline V gene encodes CDR1 SGHRS and CDR2 YFSETQ. V was shortened by 5 bases and J by 4 bases, with 13 bases between the two germline ends. This chain's CDR3 is CASRNVGAYEQYF. The CDR3 region has the DNA TGCGCCAGCAGGAATGTGGGAGCGTACGAGCAGTACTTC.

This clone has just a few counts. V gene TRBV6-6 combines with J gene TRBJ2-1; 10 positions match TRBD1. Germline CDR1 and CDR2: MNHNY and SVGAGI (reference sequence). The CDR3 loop spans 16 amino acids. The V and J ends lost 6 bases and 5 bases, in that order; junction bases with no gene match: 10. Here the CDR3 DNA reads TGTGCCAGCAGGGGACAGGGGTCCCGGGACCACAATGAGCAGTTCTTC. Amino acids: CASRGQGSRDHNEQFF.

The rearrangement links TRBV10-3 to TRBJ1-1; no definite D call. The CDR3 is 13 residues long. V lost 2 bases, J lost 0 bases, and 4 bases lay in between. Germline V gene data show CDR1 as ENHRY and CDR2 as SYGVKD. CDR3 nucleotides: TGTGCCATCAGTGAGGAGGTGAACACTGAAGCTTTCTTT. The encoded protein is CAISEEVNTEAFF.

This clone has just a few counts. The chain links TRBV29-1 to TRBJ2-2, with D tentatively TRBD2 (5 bases). The germline V and J ends were trimmed by 7 bases and 4 bases, with 22 bases remaining between them. Germline V lookup: CDR1 SQVTM, CDR2 ANQGSEA. The CDR3 length is 16 residues. CDR3 bases: TGCAGCGCAACGAACCCCGGACGGGCGGGCACCGGGGAGCTGTTTTTT. Translated: CSATNPGRAGTGELFF.

This chain links TRBV5-4 with TRBJ2-5; D is unclear. Trimming removed 0 bases from V and 4 bases from J, with 7 bases in between. The CDR3 has 13 residues. Germline-derived CDR1 and CDR2 are SGHNT and YYREEE (reference sequence). CDR3 loop: CASSLAGPETQYF. The CDR3 DNA is TGTGCCAGCAGCTTGGCGGGTCCAGAGACCCAGTACTTC.

This clone was recorded a few times. For the CDR3, the DNA is TGTGCCAGCAGCCACAGGACTAGCGGGAGGGACACCGGGGAGCTGTTTTTT. Protein: CASSHRTSGRDTGELFF. The V gene is TRBV5-4, the J gene TRBJ2-2, with TRBD2 matching over 15 bases. The CDR3 contains 17 residues. Germline lookup yields CDR1 SGHNT and CDR2 YYREEE (reference sequence). Trimming removed 4 bases from V and 3 bases from J; junction bases left unmatched: 4.

This chain links TRBV28 with TRBJ2-5, with D possibly being TRBD1 (6 bases). Germline V gives CDR1 MDHEN, CDR2 SYDVKM. The CDR3 has 16 residues. The ends were cut back, 6 bases at V and 5 bases at J, with 22 bases in the middle. The CDR3 DNA reads TGTGCCAGCAGCTTAACGTACAGGGTAGGGTCCGAGACCCAGTACTTC. Its translation: CASSLTYRVGSETQYF.

The V and J genes are TRBV7-9 and TRBJ1-5, with a weak D call TRBD1 (6 bases). Germline CDR1 is SEHNR and CDR2 is FQNEAQ (reference sequence). Trimming stripped 0 bases from V and 1 base from J, with 13 bases between. The CDR3 runs to 17 residues. Written as DNA, the CDR3 is TGTGCCAGCAGCTTAGCGGCGGGGGGCGGGAGCAATCAGCCCCAGCATTTT. Its protein is CASSLAAGGGSNQPQHF.

This clone showed up just a few times. The rearrangement uses TRBV5-1 and TRBJ1-4; D possibly corresponds to TRBD1 (6 bases). V gave up 0 bases and J gave up 0 bases, with 12 bases separating them. Germline assignment: CDR1 SGHRS and CDR2 YFSETQ. CDR3 length: 17 residues. CDR3 coding DNA: TGCGCCAGCAGCTTGGGGCCAGGGGCGACAACTAATGAAAAACTGTTTTTT. Translating gives CASSLGPGATTNEKLFF.

The V gene is TRBV5-4, the J gene TRBJ2-7; 7 nucleotides align to TRBD2. Unmatched junction bases numbered 6, after V lost 4 bases and J lost 2 bases. This CDR3 is built from 14 residues. CDR1 and CDR2 from the germline V gene are SGHNT and YYREEE (reference sequence). The CDR3 sequence is CASSQGLQTYEQYF. Here the CDR3 DNA reads TGTGCCAGCAGCCAGGGACTACAGACCTACGAGCAGTACTTC. Drawing the rest from reference TRBV5-4 and TRBJ2-7, the complete variable domain is ETGVTQSPTHLIKTRGQQVTLRCSSQSGHNTVSWYQQALGQGPQFIFQYYREEENGRGNFPPRFSGLQFPNYSSELNVNALELDDSALYLCASSQGLQTYEQYFGPGTRLTVT.

This chain's CDR3 is CASSSTPGLAVEETQYF. DNA of the CDR3: TGTGCCAGCAGCTCAACACCGGGACTAGCAGTCGAAGAGACCCAGTACTTC. The chain is built from TRBV7-8 and TRBJ2-5, with 9 bases identical to TRBD2. Looked up from germline, CDR1 is SGHVS and CDR2 is FQNEAQ. V was pared by 4 bases and J by 3 bases, with 12 bases of the junction left unmatched. This CDR3 has 17 residues.

The rearrangement joins TRBV28 to TRBJ2-5, with a possible D match to TRBD1 (5 bases). Between the trimmed V and J ends, which lost 9 bases and 2 bases, there was a span of 10 bases. The CDR3 is made up of 12 amino acids. Germline V gene sequence: CDR1 MDHEN, CDR2 SYDVKM. This chain's CDR3 is CASTDRQETQYF. As DNA, the CDR3 is TGTGCCAGTACCGACAGACAAGAGACCCAGTACTTC.

This clone has a handful of counts. The J gene is TRBJ1-2, the V gene TRBV27, with 7 positions matching TRBD1. The CDR3 has 13 residues. The trim removed 5 bases at V and 8 bases at J, leaving 8 bases unmatched. Germline V gene sequence: CDR1 MNHEY, CDR2 SMNVEV (reference sequence). The CDR3 region has the DNA TGTGCCAGCAGTCGGAGGGACAGCAAAGGCTACACCTTC. This gives the protein CASSRRDSKGYTF.

The rearrangement uses TRBV7-6 and TRBJ1-2; D gene ambiguous. CDR1 is SGHVS, CDR2 FNYEAQ, per germline. This CDR3 region has 12 residues. The ends were cut back, 5 bases at V and 6 bases at J, with 10 bases in the middle. In nucleotides, the CDR3 is TGTGCCAGCAGCCCACACCGGGATGGCTACACCTTC. It yields the protein CASSPHRDGYTF.

This clone was detected only a few times. The chain combines TRBV4-2 with TRBJ2-1; 9 bases are a match to TRBD2. From germline, CDR1 is LGHNA and CDR2 YNFKEQ. Trimming removed 1 base from V and 6 bases from J; junction bases left unmatched: 10. This CDR3 is 17 amino acids long. CDR3 sequence reads: CASSQAGGSGSANEQFF. CDR3 bases: TGTGCCAGCAGCCAAGCGGGGGGTAGCGGGAGTGCCAATGAGCAGTTCTTC.

The chain couples TRBV27 to TRBJ2-1; 12 bases agree with TRBD2. V trimming: 6 bases; J trimming: 6 bases; junction bases outside the gene matches: 3. Germline loops: CDR1 MNHEY, CDR2 SMNVEV (reference sequence). The length of the CDR3 is 14 residues. In DNA, the CDR3 is TGTGCCAGCAGAGGACTAGCGGGAAGCAATGAGCAGTTCTTC. Translating it yields CASRGLAGSNEQFF.